This is a list of T cell receptor beta chains from one sample in a study of Graves' ophthalmopathy and Graves' hyperthyroidism. One entry per CDR3 protein results from TCRdb running MiXCR on the multiplex PCR reads. Seen here are over a million distinct CDR3 sequences, less than 45% observed once, and the top ten hold around 10%. Sequenced: peripheral blood or thyroid tissue (not recorded which). These receptors all stem from an adult man with Graves' hyperthyroidism. CDR3s include the opening cysteine and the closing phenylalanine or tryptophan. Fields, in order: V gene, D gene, J gene, CDR3 protein. The D gene is left open where the match is weak.

TRBV20-1	TRBD1	TRBJ1-2	CSARDREKGGYTF
TRBV7-2	-	TRBJ2-7	CASSPDKNKHYEQYF
TRBV7-8	-	TRBJ1-2	CASSLGVGQTYGYTF
TRBV11-2	-	TRBJ2-5	CASSPLGGRETQYF
TRBV20-1	-	TRBJ1-4	CSAIGGIF
TRBV10-3	TRBD2	TRBJ2-7	CAIRSGGVAYEQYF
TRBV2	TRBD1	TRBJ2-5	CASSAQGKGYQETQYF
TRBV7-9	-	TRBJ2-7	CASSLVAVRAYEQYF
TRBV10-2	-	TRBJ1-2	CAGSDFNSYGYTF
TRBV7-9	-	TRBJ2-7	CASSQALNEGEQYF
TRBV20-1	-	TRBJ1-1	CSASFPGVANTEAFF
TRBV9	TRBD2	TRBJ2-7	CASSVGSGLAGREQYF
TRBV9	TRBD1	TRBJ1-2	CASGGDSTYTF
TRBV20-1	TRBD2	TRBJ2-3	CSARDSGRNADTQYF
TRBV5-5	-	TRBJ1-1	CASSLGSLREAFF
TRBV15	-	TRBJ1-6	CATSRDGDSPLHF
TRBV10-3	TRBD2	TRBJ2-7	CAIRGAGGPGYEQYF
TRBV7-9	TRBD1	TRBJ1-2	CASSSPRTGGRDGYTF
TRBV7-8	TRBD1	TRBJ1-6	CASRSGTGISPLHF
TRBV7-3	-	TRBJ1-6	CASSPWEASSPLHF
TRBV11-2	-	TRBJ2-7	CASTQGNEQYF
TRBV7-6	-	TRBJ2-2	CASSLFGGYDTGELFF
TRBV6-5	TRBD1	TRBJ2-7	CASSPYTGAYEQYF
TRBV7-2	TRBD2	TRBJ2-2	CASSWGLAGGTGELFF
TRBV7-7	-	TRBJ2-5	CASSPPEGGRETQYF
TRBV7-2	-	TRBJ2-7	CASSPRRGRGSAYEQYF
TRBV20-1	-	TRBJ1-5	CSARDRTFNQPQHF
TRBV7-2	-	TRBJ2-3	CASSGIADTQYF
TRBV2	-	TRBJ2-7	CASKAGSGYEQYF
TRBV6-5	TRBD1	TRBJ1-2	CASGTGSGYTF
TRBV4-2	TRBD1	TRBJ1-2	CASSIQGSTSYTF
TRBV2	TRBD1	TRBJ1-5	CASRGGRDRRNQPQHF
TRBV5-1	-	TRBJ2-6	CASSYRGASSGANVLTF
TRBV12-3/TRBV12-4	-	TRBJ2-7	CASSFRSPVTYEQYF
TRBV24-1	-	TRBJ2-5	CATSPPGRETQYF
TRBV15	TRBD1	TRBJ2-5	CATSRPDETGEWETQYF
TRBV27	TRBD1	TRBJ1-4	CASSPLTGSEKLFF
TRBV6-5	-	TRBJ1-2	CASSYGLDGSAYGYTF
TRBV28	TRBD1	TRBJ1-3	CASRLQGEGNTIYF
TRBV19	-	TRBJ1-5	CASSIVYDQPQHF